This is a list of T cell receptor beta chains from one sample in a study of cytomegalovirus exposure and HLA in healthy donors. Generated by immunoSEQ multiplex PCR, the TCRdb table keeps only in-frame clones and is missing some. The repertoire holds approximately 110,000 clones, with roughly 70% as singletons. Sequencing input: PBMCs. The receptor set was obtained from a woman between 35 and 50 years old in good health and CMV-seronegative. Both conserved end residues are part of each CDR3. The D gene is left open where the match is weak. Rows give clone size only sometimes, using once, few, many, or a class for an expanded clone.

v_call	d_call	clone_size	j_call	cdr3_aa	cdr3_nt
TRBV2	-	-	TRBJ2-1	CTTSPRSYNEQFF	TGTACTACAAGTCCCCGCTCCTACAATGAGCAGTTCTTC
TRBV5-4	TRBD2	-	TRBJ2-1	CASSLDPSGGRFF	TGTGCCAGCAGCTTGGATCCTAGCGGAGGGCGGTTCTTC
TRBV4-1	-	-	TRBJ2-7	CASSQAPRWEQYF	TGCGCCAGCAGCCAAGCCCCGAGGTGGGAGCAGTACTTC
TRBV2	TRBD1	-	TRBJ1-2	CASSEALRDRGGGYTF	TGTGCCAGCAGTGAAGCGCTCAGGGACAGGGGTGGCGGCTACACCTTC
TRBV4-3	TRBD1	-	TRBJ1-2	CGRVQTLPDRAVGYTF	TGCGGACGAGTGCAAACCCTACCTGACAGGGCGGTTGGCTACACCTTC
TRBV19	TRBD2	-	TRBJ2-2	CASRPRGLAGSNTGELFF	TGTGCCAGTAGGCCCCGGGGACTAGCGGGGTCGAACACCGGGGAGCTGTTTTTT
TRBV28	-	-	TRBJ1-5	CASSSPGGGTFNQPQHF	TGTGCCAGCAGTTCCCCCGGGGGGGGGACGTTCAATCAGCCCCAGCATTTT
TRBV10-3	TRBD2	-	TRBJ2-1	CAISDLSGARDEQFF	TGTGCCATCAGTGATCTTAGCGGGGCCAGGGATGAGCAGTTCTTC
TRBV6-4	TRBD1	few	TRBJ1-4	CASSVMTGENEKLFF	TGTGCCAGCAGTGTCATGACAGGGGAAAACGAAAAACTGTTTTTT
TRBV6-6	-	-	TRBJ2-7	CASTDPGGEQYF	TGTGCCAGCACCGACCCAGGTGGCGAGCAGTACTTC
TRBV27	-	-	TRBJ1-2	CASRTGSGHGYTF	TGTGCCTCCCGTACGGGGAGCGGGCATGGCTACACCTTC
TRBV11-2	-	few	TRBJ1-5	CASSLSGNNQPQHF	TGTGCCAGCAGCTTATCGGGAAATAATCAGCCCCAGCATTTT
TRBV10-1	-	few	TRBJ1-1	CASQGEGRAEAFF	TGCGCCAGCCAAGGGGAGGGGCGGGCTGAAGCTTTCTTT
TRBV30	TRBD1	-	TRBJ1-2	CAWISGQGLNGYTF	TGTGCCTGGATCTCGGGACAGGGGTTAAATGGCTACACCTTC
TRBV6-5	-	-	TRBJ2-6	CASRPAGIGANVLTF	TGTGCCAGCAGACCCGCGGGAATTGGGGCCAACGTCCTGACTTTC
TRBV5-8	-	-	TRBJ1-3	CASNRQDANTIYF	TGTGCCAGCAATAGACAGGACGCGAACACCATATATTTT
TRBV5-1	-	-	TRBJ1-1	CASSPGTTNTEAFF	TGCGCCAGCAGCCCCGGGACAACGAACACTGAAGCTTTCTTT
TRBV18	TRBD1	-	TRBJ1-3	CASSPLSSPGGSGNTIYF	TGTGCCAGCTCACCACTATCGTCCCCAGGGGGCTCTGGAAACACCATATATTTT
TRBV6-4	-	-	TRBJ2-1	CASSLERQSSYNEQFF	TGTGCCAGCAGTCTTGAGCGCCAGAGCTCCTACAATGAGCAGTTCTTC
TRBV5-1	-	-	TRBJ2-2	CASSPGHANTGELFF	TGCGCCAGCAGCCCCGGACACGCAAACACCGGGGAGCTGTTTTTT
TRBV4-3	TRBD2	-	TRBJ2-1	CASSQGIAGNEQFF	TGCGCCAGCAGCCAAGGAATAGCGGGCAATGAGCAGTTCTTC
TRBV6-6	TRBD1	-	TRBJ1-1	CASKTGDADNAEAFF	TGTGCCAGCAAAACAGGGGACGCGGATAACGCTGAAGCTTTCTTT